Below, one TCR beta chain is given with its context. The antigen is unknown. The record originates from a study of Ad26.COV2.S vaccination and SARS-CoV-2 variants. Overall study: Intramuscularly, Ad26.COV2.S was given either once or twice, 56 days apart. Study-level points and caveats: Vaccine recipients and placebo recipients showed similar non-spike TCR breadth. Post-vaccination spike-specific CD8+ and CD4+ T cell responses reportedly had substantial breadth.

The table came from immunoSEQ multiplex PCR; TCRdb's copy has only in-frame clones and leaves some out. The sample consists of hundreds of thousands of clones, approximately 90% of them appearing once. This sample's treatment: 15 to 20 received Ad26.COV2.S at low or high dose, single or two shots; 5 received placebo; per-sample allocation not given. Specimen acquisition occurred on day 63 following the initial vaccine or placebo injection. This specimen was peripheral blood, taken in a trial of Ad26.COV2.S vaccine versus placebo. This clonotype originated in a person between 18 and 65 years old who received the Ad26.COV2.S COVID-19 vaccine or a placebo.

CDR3 sequence: CATMGEARNSPLHF. DNA of the CDR3: TGTGCCACTATGGGGGAGGCCCGAAATTCACCCCTCCACTTT. The chain carries TRBV19 and TRBJ1-6; D is possibly TRBD1 (5 bases). The germline gives CDR1 LNHDA, CDR2 SQIVND (reference sequence). With 10 bases removed from V and 7 bases from J, the gap between germline ends came to 17 bases. The CDR3 runs to 14 residues.